Listed below are T cell receptor beta chains from one sample, sequenced in a study of breast tumors, draining lymph nodes, adjacent tissues. One entry per CDR3 protein results from TCRdb running MiXCR on the multiplex PCR reads. The table includes around 43,000 distinct CDR3 sequences, more than 20% detected once. Sequenced input: breast tumor tissue. These receptor sequences come from a female donor with breast cancer. Some clones in this sample may be carry-over from other donors' samples. The CDR3 runs from the conserved cysteine through the conserved F or W. D genes are given only for firm matches. For some rows the clone size is stated as once, few or many, or as a class when expanded; others skip it.

>TRBD1|TRBJ1-2|many|TRBV13
TGTGCCAGCAGCACAGCGGAGACAGGGATTAACTATGGCTACACCTTC
CASSTAETGINYGYTF
>.|TRBJ2-7|many|TRBV5-5
TGTGCCAGCAGCACAACGGGAAGCTCCTACGAGCAGTACTTC
CASSTTGSSYEQYF
>.|TRBJ2-3|few|TRBV27
TGTGCCAGCAGTCCGGGGGGCTACTACACAGATACGCAGTATTTT
CASSPGGYYTDTQYF
>TRBD1|TRBJ1-2|once|TRBV7-8
TGTGCCAGCAGCTTAGCCCAGACAGGGCCTGGCTACACCTTC
CASSLAQTGPGYTF
>.|TRBJ1-1|many|TRBV20-1
TGCAGTGCTAGACGCGAGGTGGACACTGAAGCTTTCTTT
CSARREVDTEAFF
>.|TRBJ2-3|many|TRBV4-2
TGTGCCAGCAGCCAGGGGATCCCGGATACGCAGTATTTT
CASSQGIPDTQYF
>.|TRBJ2-5|.|TRBV5-8
TGTGCCAGCAGCTTAGGCGACAGCCAAGAGACCCAGTACTTC
CASSLGDSQETQYF
>.|TRBJ2-7|many|TRBV29-1
TGCAGCGTTAGGCCCAGCTCCTACGAGCAGTACTTC
CSVRPSSYEQYF
>TRBD1|TRBJ1-6|.|TRBV7-2
TGTGCCGGCAGTTTATATGGGACAGGGGTCGATTCACCCCTCCACTTT
CAGSLYGTGVDSPLHF
>.|TRBJ1-3|many|TRBV11-2
TGTGCCAGCAGCCTCTCCGTAAAGGGGCGAAACACCATATATTTT
CASSLSVKGRNTIYF
>.|TRBJ2-3|few|TRBV3-1
TGTGCCAGCAGCCAGCACGGGGGGCCAATCTCAGATACGCAGTATTTT
CASSQHGGPISDTQYF
>.|TRBJ2-7|many|TRBV7-8
TGTGCCAGCAGCTTAGGAGGGGTACCCTCCTACGAGCAGTACTTC
CASSLGGVPSYEQYF
>.|TRBJ1-2|many|TRBV12-3/TRBV12-4
TGTGCCAGCAGTTTAGACAGCGGTTTAGGTGGCTACACCTTC
CASSLDSGLGGYTF
>.|TRBJ2-7|many|TRBV19
TGTGCCAGTAGTATAGGGGCGGGCTCTACGAAGCAGTACTTC
CASSIGAGSTKQYF
>TRBD2|TRBJ2-4|.|TRBV20-1
TGCAGTGCTAGAGACCCACTAGCGGGGGGGCGGGACATTCAGTACTTC
CSARDPLAGGRDIQYF
>TRBD2|TRBJ2-3|many|TRBV6-4
TGTGCCAGCAGTCGAGCGGGGAGCTCAGATACGCAGTATTTT
CASSRAGSSDTQYF
>.|TRBJ2-1|many|TRBV18
TGTGCCAGCTCCCTCGTCGCGGGTTCCACGCATGAGCAGTTCTTC
CASSLVAGSTHEQFF
>TRBD1|TRBJ2-3|many|TRBV5-6
TGTGCCAGCAGCTCCATACAGGGGGCTTTGGATACGCAGTATTTT
CASSSIQGALDTQYF
>.|TRBJ1-2|many|TRBV5-5
TGTGCCAGCAGCTTGGGGGTTTACAAGGGCCCTACTATTTATGGCTACACCTTC
CASSLGVYKGPTIYGYTF
>.|TRBJ1-5|many|TRBV2
TGTGCCAGCAGTGAGCTAGGCAATCAGCCCCAGCATTTT
CASSELGNQPQHF
>.|TRBJ2-1|many|TRBV5-1
TGCGCCAGCAGCCCCCGGGGGCCAGGGGGGGTGGATGAGCAGTTCTTC
CASSPRGPGGVDEQFF
>TRBD1|TRBJ2-6|.|TRBV19
TGTGCCAGTAGCCAAGGACAGGGCCTTCGCGGGGCCAACGTCCTGACTTTC
CASSQGQGLRGANVLTF
>TRBD1|TRBJ2-7|medium-sized|TRBV20-1
TGCAGTGCTTCAGACAGGGGGAGCCTCTACGAGCAGTACTTC
CSASDRGSLYEQYF
>TRBD1|TRBJ1-4|many|TRBV19
TGTGCCAGTAGTGACACGACAGGGGGCAAAGAAAAACTGTTTTTT
CASSDTTGGKEKLFF
>TRBD1|TRBJ2-7|many|TRBV9
TGTGCCAGCAGCGTATCCGGGACAGGGGGCGCCGAGCAGTACTTC
CASSVSGTGGAEQYF
>.|TRBJ2-1|many|TRBV20-1
TGCAGTGCTAACGGACTGAACAATGAGCAGTTCTTC
CSANGLNNEQFF
>.|TRBJ1-5|many|TRBV15
TGTGCCACCAGCAGAGATTTTTCGGGAGGTCAGCCCCAGCATTTT
CATSRDFSGGQPQHF
>.|TRBJ2-5|.|TRBV3-1
TGTGCCAGCAGCCAAGACTTTGAGACCCAGTACTTC
CASSQDFETQYF
>TRBD2|TRBJ2-3|many|TRBV20-1
TGCAGTGTCGGGGGGACTAGCTTCTCGGGGGGGCAGTATTTT
CSVGGTSFSGGQYF
>.|TRBJ2-2|.|TRBV6-1
TGTGCCAGCAGTGAAGCGCTGGACACCGGGGAGCTGTTTTTT
CASSEALDTGELFF
>.|TRBJ2-7|many|TRBV11-2
TGTGCCAGCAGTCATGACAGCTACGAGCAGTACTTC
CASSHDSYEQYF
>TRBD1|TRBJ1-5|many|TRBV7-9
TGTGCCAGCAGCCTCCGGGACAGGGTATTTAGCAATCAGCCCCAGCATTTT
CASSLRDRVFSNQPQHF
>.|TRBJ1-1|.|TRBV6-6
TGTGCCAGCAGTTATCCCCCTGAAGCTTTCTTT
CASSYPPEAFF
>.|TRBJ2-3|many|TRBV6-4
TGTGCCAGCAGTGCAGGCTATGGGACAGATACGCAGTATTTT
CASSAGYGTDTQYF
>.|TRBJ2-1|many|TRBV25-1
TGTGCCAGCAGTGAGGTAGGGGACTCCTACAATGAGCAGTTCTTC
CASSEVGDSYNEQFF
>TRBD2|TRBJ2-7|many|TRBV4-1
TGCGCCAGCAGCCCTGGACTAGCGGGACGGAGCTACGAGCAGTACTTC
CASSPGLAGRSYEQYF
>TRBD1|TRBJ1-2|medium-sized|TRBV10-3
TGTGCCACTAAGTCTCCGGGACAGGAAGAAAGCTACACCTTC
CATKSPGQEESYTF
>.|TRBJ2-7|.|TRBV28
TGTGCCAGCAGTTTAGGTTACGGGGATTCCTCCTACGAGCAGTACTTC
CASSLGYGDSSYEQYF
>.|TRBJ1-2|.|TRBV5-1
TGCGCCAGCAGACAAGGACAAGGGAGCTATGGCTACATCTTC
CASRQGQGSYGYIF
>TRBD1|TRBJ1-2|many|TRBV5-1
TGCGCCAGCAGCTGGACAGGGGGCTATGGCTACACCTTC
CASSWTGGYGYTF
>.|TRBJ2-7|many|TRBV18
TGTGCCAGCTCACCTTGGAACAGGATAACCTACGAGCAGTACTTC
CASSPWNRITYEQYF
>TRBD1|TRBJ2-5|many|TRBV11-2
TGTGCCAGCAGCTTAGAGGGGACAGGGGGTACGAAGACCCAGTACTTC
CASSLEGTGGTKTQYF
>.|TRBJ2-7|once|TRBV2
TGTGCCAGCGGTGACCACGTAAGGGAGCAGTACTTC
CASGDHVREQYF
>TRBD1|TRBJ2-7|many|TRBV4-1
TGCGCCAGCAGCCAAGATAGAGGGACAGGGTTCGAGCAGTACTTC
CASSQDRGTGFEQYF
>.|TRBJ1-6|.|TRBV7-2
TGTGCCAGCAGCTGGGACAAAAATTACCCCCTCCACTTT
CASSWDKNYPLHF
>.|TRBJ1-2|once|TRBV20-1
TGCAGTGCTAGTCCTCCAGGGACGACTGTCTATGGCTACACCTTC
CSASPPGTTVYGYTF
>TRBD2|TRBJ2-1|many|TRBV12-5
TGTGCTAGTGGTTTGGTCCCTCAAGGTGCCTGGCCTAGCGGGTACAATGAGCAGTTCTTC
CASGLVPQGAWPSGYNEQFF
>.|TRBJ1-6|many|TRBV2
TGTGCCAGCAGTGAGTCCCTAGAGGCACCCCTCCACTTT
CASSESLEAPLHF
>TRBD2|TRBJ2-5|few|TRBV28
TGTGCCAGCAGGGAAAGCGGGGGGGCCTTAGAGACCCAGTACTTC
CASRESGGALETQYF
>TRBD1|TRBJ1-5|many|TRBV27
TGTGCCAGCAGTTTAGAAGGACAGGGGGCTTTCGGGATCCAGCATTTT
CASSLEGQGAFGIQHF
>.|TRBJ2-5|many|TRBV4-1
TGCGCCAGCAGCCAAGAGTCGGTGACCGTAGAGACCCAGTACTTC
CASSQESVTVETQYF
>.|TRBJ2-2|many|TRBV9
TGTGCCAGCAGCGCGAGTGGGGGACCGAACACCGGGGAGCTGTTTTTT
CASSASGGPNTGELFF
>TRBD2|TRBJ2-2|many|TRBV9
TGTGCCAGCAGCGTTGGCGGGAGGGACACCGGGGAGCTGTTTTTT
CASSVGGRDTGELFF
>TRBD2|TRBJ2-3|many|TRBV7-9
TGTGCCAGCAGCTTAACGGGGGGAGGCAGAAGCACAGATACGCAGTATTTT
CASSLTGGGRSTDTQYF
>.|TRBJ2-1|many|TRBV20-1
TGCAGTGCTAGAGATGCTCCCTCTAGGACGAATGAGCAGTTCTTC
CSARDAPSRTNEQFF
>.|TRBJ2-7|many|TRBV6-1
TGTGCCAGCAGTCCCCGGAGGGGGCCCTACGAGCAGTACTTC
CASSPRRGPYEQYF
>.|TRBJ1-5|many|TRBV5-1
TGCGCCAGCAGGGAAGGGGGGGTCAATCAGCCCCAGCATTTT
CASREGGVNQPQHF
>TRBD2|TRBJ2-3|.|TRBV6-5
TGTGCCAGCAGTTACTCGATAGGACTAGCGGGGGGTACCACAGATACGCAGTATTTT
CASSYSIGLAGGTTDTQYF
>TRBD2|TRBJ2-7|many|TRBV29-1
TGCAGCGTCCGCAGCGGGACCGTATTCTCCGAGCAGTACTTC
CSVRSGTVFSEQYF
>TRBD2|TRBJ2-7|many|TRBV4-1
TGCGCCAGCAGCCAAGATCGCCCGACTAGCGCAGCGGGGGAGCAGTACTTC
CASSQDRPTSAAGEQYF